These T cell receptor beta chains were read from a single sample in a study of CD8 T cells in Susac syndrome. TCRdb itself ran the immunoSEQ multiplex PCR reads through MiXCR, one entry per CDR3 protein. Of approximately 160,000 distinct CDR3 sequences in the sample, about 96% were seen once. What was sequenced was CD4+ T cells from PBMCs. These receptors all come from a human donor with Susac syndrome. The CDR3 runs from the conserved cysteine through the conserved F or W. D genes are given only for firm matches. Expanded clones get a size class; other rows say once, few or many, or leave the size out.

J: TRBJ2-3
D: TRBD2
size: once
V: TRBV7-2
CDR3: CASSYPLGTSGSMNF
DNA: TGTGCCAGCAGCTACCCTTTGGGGACTAGCGGGAGCATGAATTTT

J: TRBJ1-2
D: TRBD1
size: .
V: TRBV19
CDR3: CASSTYTGEIGYTF
DNA: TGTGCCAGTAGTACGTATACAGGGGAGATTGGCTACACCTTC

J: TRBJ1-2
D: .
size: .
V: TRBV19
CDR3: CASSRTEYGYTF
DNA: TGTGCCAGTTCTAGGACTGAGTATGGCTACACCTTC

J: TRBJ2-6
D: .
size: .
V: TRBV7-9
CDR3: CASAEVLVLGANVLTF
DNA: TGTGCCAGCGCAGAAGTTCTAGTGCTCGGGGCCAACGTCCTGACTTTC

J: TRBJ1-2
D: .
size: .
V: TRBV11-1
CDR3: CASTRGPSRDTVHGYTF
DNA: TGTGCCAGCACACGCGGTCCCAGCAGGGATACGGTTCATGGCTACACCTTC

J: TRBJ1-5
D: .
size: .
V: TRBV13
CDR3: CASSFGQNNQPQHF
DNA: TGTGCCAGCAGCTTCGGGCAGAACAATCAGCCCCAGCATTTT

J: TRBJ1-1
D: .
size: .
V: TRBV29-1
CDR3: CSVEVSRTEAFF
DNA: TGCAGCGTTGAGGTCTCGAGGACTGAAGCTTTCTTT

J: TRBJ2-5
D: .
size: .
V: TRBV10-3
CDR3: CAISPRGRETQYF
DNA: TGTGCCATCAGTCCCCGGGGCCGGGAGACCCAGTACTTC

J: TRBJ2-5
D: .
size: .
V: TRBV24-1
CDR3: CATSEGTPQETQYF
DNA: TGTGCCACCAGTGAGGGGACTCCTCAAGAGACCCAGTACTTC

J: TRBJ2-1
D: .
size: .
V: TRBV20-1
CDR3: CSAEIAAEQFF
DNA: TGCAGTGCTGAGATAGCGGCTGAGCAGTTCTTC

J: TRBJ2-5
D: TRBD1
size: .
V: TRBV24-1
CDR3: CATSDFRGPQETQYF
DNA: TGTGCCACCAGTGATTTCAGGGGGCCGCAAGAGACCCAGTACTTC

J: TRBJ1-5
D: .
size: .
V: TRBV30
CDR3: CAWSAVISNQPQHF
DNA: TGTGCCTGGAGTGCCGTGATTAGCAATCAGCCCCAGCATTTT

J: TRBJ1-2
D: .
size: .
V: TRBV12-3/TRBV12-4
CDR3: CASRMVDYTF
DNA: TGTGCCAGCAGGATGGTGGACTACACCTTC

J: TRBJ1-1
D: .
size: .
V: TRBV30
CDR3: CAWSVTGSGAFF
DNA: TGTGCCTGGAGTGTAACAGGGTCGGGAGCTTTCTTT

J: TRBJ1-2
D: .
size: once
V: TRBV4-3
CDR3: CASSQVGINYGYTF
DNA: TGCGCCAGCAGCCAAGTAGGAATAAACTATGGCTACACCTTC

J: TRBJ2-1
D: TRBD1
size: .
V: TRBV30
CDR3: CAWSRGQGSFGQFF
DNA: TGTGCCTGGAGCCGGGGACAGGGAAGCTTTGGGCAGTTCTTC

J: TRBJ2-5
D: TRBD2
size: few
V: TRBV30
CDR3: CAWTSGSAKTQYF
DNA: TGTGCCTGGACTAGCGGGAGTGCTAAGACCCAGTACTTC

J: TRBJ1-1
D: .
size: .
V: TRBV7-9
CDR3: CASSLVSPDTEAFF
DNA: TGTGCCAGCAGCTTAGTATCCCCAGACACTGAAGCTTTCTTT

J: TRBJ1-2
D: TRBD1
size: .
V: TRBV14
CDR3: CASSQEGQGYSYTF
DNA: TGTGCCAGCAGCCAAGAGGGACAGGGTTATAGCTACACCTTC

J: TRBJ1-5
D: TRBD1
size: .
V: TRBV29-1
CDR3: CSVRPFDRGNNQPQHF
DNA: TGCAGCGTACGACCCTTCGACAGGGGGAACAATCAGCCCCAGCATTTT

J: TRBJ2-1
D: TRBD2
size: .
V: TRBV3-1
CDR3: CASSPEGRGLAHNEQFF
DNA: TGTGCCAGCAGCCCCGAAGGTCGAGGACTAGCGCACAATGAGCAGTTCTTC

J: TRBJ2-2
D: TRBD1
size: .
V: TRBV27
CDR3: CASSRTGGRVTGELFF
DNA: TGTGCCAGCAGTCGGACAGGGGGCCGTGTCACCGGGGAGCTGTTTTTT

J: TRBJ2-1
D: TRBD1
size: .
V: TRBV20-1
CDR3: CSATTDRGRGSYNEQFF
DNA: TGCAGTGCCACCACGGACAGGGGAAGGGGCTCCTACAATGAGCAGTTCTTC

J: TRBJ2-1
D: TRBD2
size: .
V: TRBV9
CDR3: CASRPSGLAGGEQFF
DNA: TGTGCCAGCAGACCCTCGGGACTAGCGGGAGGTGAGCAGTTCTTC

J: TRBJ1-1
D: .
size: once
V: TRBV27
CDR3: CASKDFMNTEAFF
DNA: TGTGCCAGCAAGGACTTCATGAACACTGAAGCTTTCTTT

J: TRBJ1-4
D: .
size: .
V: TRBV5-1
CDR3: CASSSEDREKLFF
DNA: TGCGCCAGCAGCTCCGAAGACAGAGAAAAACTGTTTTTT

J: TRBJ1-1
D: .
size: .
V: TRBV2
CDR3: CASSVGQNTEAFF
DNA: TGTGCCAGCAGTGTGGGACAGAACACTGAAGCTTTCTTT

J: TRBJ2-1
D: TRBD2
size: .
V: TRBV5-1
CDR3: CASSLAASGLNEQFF
DNA: TGCGCCAGCAGCTTGGCGGCTAGCGGGCTTAATGAGCAGTTCTTC

J: TRBJ2-6
D: .
size: .
V: TRBV6-2/TRBV6-3
CDR3: CASLTRGASGANVLTF
DNA: TGTGCCAGCCTAACCCGGGGCGCCTCTGGGGCCAACGTCCTGACTTTC

J: TRBJ2-3
D: TRBD1
size: .
V: TRBV20-1
CDR3: CSAGGTGGFVDTQYF
DNA: TGCAGTGCTGGTGGGACAGGGGGGTTTGTAGATACGCAGTATTTT

J: TRBJ2-7
D: TRBD2
size: .
V: TRBV4-3
CDR3: CASSRASGSFNEQYF
DNA: TGCGCCAGCAGCCGAGCTAGCGGGAGCTTCAACGAGCAGTACTTC

J: TRBJ1-4
D: .
size: .
V: TRBV11-2
CDR3: CASSQGTQGTNEKLFF
DNA: TGTGCCAGCAGCCAAGGGACCCAGGGGACTAATGAAAAACTGTTTTTT

J: TRBJ1-2
D: .
size: .
V: TRBV29-1
CDR3: CSVAQGLGGYTF
DNA: TGCAGCGTAGCACAGGGTCTGGGTGGCTACACCTTC

J: TRBJ2-7
D: .
size: .
V: TRBV7-9
CDR3: CASSLALSYEQYF
DNA: TGTGCCAGCAGCCTAGCGCTATCCTACGAGCAGTACTTC

J: TRBJ1-6
D: TRBD1
size: few
V: TRBV19
CDR3: CASSPPGQGNSPLHF
DNA: TGTGCCAGTAGCCCCCCCGGACAGGGTAATTCACCCCTCCACTTT

J: TRBJ2-7
D: .
size: .
V: TRBV12-3/TRBV12-4
CDR3: CASSLGDGAYEQYF
DNA: TGTGCCAGCAGTTTGGGAGACGGGGCCTACGAGCAGTACTTC

J: TRBJ2-1
D: TRBD2
size: .
V: TRBV20-1
CDR3: CSAIGLAGANEQFF
DNA: TGCAGTGCTATAGGACTAGCGGGGGCCAATGAGCAGTTCTTC

J: TRBJ2-1
D: TRBD2
size: .
V: TRBV4-1
CDR3: CASSQDLKRGGNNEQFF
DNA: TGCGCCAGCAGCCAAGATCTCAAGCGGGGGGGAAACAATGAGCAGTTCTTC

J: TRBJ2-1
D: TRBD2
size: .
V: TRBV9
CDR3: CASDMASGGTYNEQFF
DNA: TGTGCCAGCGACATGGCTAGCGGGGGAACCTACAATGAGCAGTTCTTC

J: TRBJ2-1
D: .
size: once
V: TRBV7-2
CDR3: CASSFLPALYNEQFF
DNA: TGTGCCAGCAGCTTCCTTCCGGCCCTCTACAATGAGCAGTTCTTC

J: TRBJ1-1
D: .
size: few
V: TRBV20-1
CDR3: CSASKGLNTEAFF
DNA: TGCAGTGCTAGTAAGGGTCTTAACACTGAAGCTTTCTTT

J: TRBJ2-1
D: .
size: .
V: TRBV3-1
CDR3: CASSQAPNVDEQFF
DNA: TGTGCCAGCAGCCAAGCCCCTAACGTCGATGAGCAGTTCTTC

J: TRBJ1-2
D: .
size: .
V: TRBV6-2/TRBV6-3
CDR3: CASSPRFHGYTF
DNA: TGTGCCAGCAGTCCAAGGTTCCATGGCTACACCTTC

J: TRBJ2-3
D: .
size: .
V: TRBV5-6
CDR3: CASSTEGPLDDTQYF
DNA: TGTGCCAGCAGCACTGAGGGACCCCTTGACGATACGCAGTATTTT

J: TRBJ1-1
D: .
size: .
V: TRBV6-2/TRBV6-3
CDR3: CASSYGGGTEAFF
DNA: TGTGCCAGCAGTTACGGGGGAGGGACTGAAGCTTTCTTT

J: TRBJ1-2
D: TRBD1
size: .
V: TRBV12-3/TRBV12-4
CDR3: CASSSTGLAGYTF
DNA: TGTGCCAGCAGTTCGACAGGGTTGGCTGGCTACACCTTC

J: TRBJ1-2
D: .
size: .
V: TRBV7-9
CDR3: CASSPLVEPRGSWGYTF
DNA: TGTGCCAGCAGCCCCCTTGTCGAGCCACGGGGGAGTTGGGGCTACACCTTC

J: TRBJ2-1
D: TRBD2
size: .
V: TRBV5-6
CDR3: CASSWSVSGRGFF
DNA: TGTGCCAGCAGCTGGAGCGTTAGCGGGAGAGGGTTCTTC

J: TRBJ2-1
D: .
size: .
V: TRBV20-1
CDR3: CSARGLGFNEQFF
DNA: TGCAGTGCTAGAGGACTAGGGTTTAATGAGCAGTTCTTC

J: TRBJ2-2
D: .
size: .
V: TRBV20-1
CDR3: CSAPITGPGELFF
DNA: TGCAGTGCCCCCATTACAGGCCCCGGGGAGCTGTTTTTT

J: TRBJ2-5
D: TRBD1
size: once
V: TRBV9
CDR3: CASPTQGARTQYF
DNA: TGTGCCTCCCCAACCCAGGGGGCTAGGACCCAGTACTTC

J: TRBJ2-1
D: TRBD2
size: .
V: TRBV6-6
CDR3: CASSSRTSGDEQFF
DNA: TGTGCCAGCAGTTCCCGGACTAGTGGGGATGAGCAGTTCTTC

J: TRBJ1-2
D: TRBD1
size: .
V: TRBV5-6
CDR3: CASSLRTGAPVGYTF
DNA: TGTGCCAGCAGCTTACGAACAGGGGCTCCAGTGGGCTACACCTTC

J: TRBJ2-1
D: .
size: .
V: TRBV27
CDR3: CATTGAPYNEQFF
DNA: TGTGCCACTACAGGAGCCCCTTACAATGAGCAGTTCTTC

J: TRBJ2-5
D: .
size: .
V: TRBV5-4
CDR3: CASSLNVGTSRGETQYF
DNA: TGTGCCAGCAGCCTAAACGTAGGCACTAGCCGGGGGGAGACCCAGTACTTC

J: TRBJ1-4
D: .
size: .
V: TRBV28
CDR3: CASTGPGQGLGNEKLFF
DNA: TGTGCCAGCACCGGGCCGGGGCAGGGTTTGGGTAATGAAAAACTGTTTTTT

J: TRBJ2-1
D: TRBD2
size: .
V: TRBV29-1
CDR3: CSVGGTSRTYNEQFF
DNA: TGCAGCGTTGGGGGGACTAGCAGAACCTACAATGAGCAGTTCTTC

J: TRBJ1-5
D: .
size: .
V: TRBV6-5
CDR3: CASRPDSSNQPQHF
DNA: TGTGCCAGCAGACCTGACAGTAGCAATCAGCCCCAGCATTTT

J: TRBJ2-5
D: .
size: .
V: TRBV9
CDR3: CASSVVGQETQYF
DNA: TGTGCCAGCAGCGTAGTAGGTCAAGAGACCCAGTACTTC